This T cell receptor (beta chain) was obtained from a study of CD8 T cells in Susac syndrome. An input of about 0.5 to 1 ug of RNA was subjected to reverse transcription using random hexamers. Multiplex PCR with immunoSEQ amplified the TCR beta CDR3 across 54 Vbeta and 13 Jbeta. From the immunoSEQ multiplex PCR reads, TCRdb called clonotypes with MiXCR, one entry per CDR3 protein. The table records around 130,000 distinct CDR3 sequences, approximately 94% of them present only once. Details on this clonotype: The antigen remains unidentified.

Trimming left V 2 bases short and J 7 bases short, with 11 bases between. The germline gives CDR1 MNHEY, CDR2 SMNVEV (reference sequence). There are 13 residues in the CDR3. From blood CD8+ and CD4+ T cells, the TCR beta chain was sequenced. Both CD4+ and CD8+ T cells were negatively isolated, and TEMRA cells underwent FACS enrichment. Whole-study findings and limits: The study conceded that relatively few individuals underwent its TCR sequencing and HLA analysis.

What was sequenced was CD4+ T cells from PBMCs. The TCR originated in a human donor with multiple sclerosis. V is TRBV27 and J is TRBJ1-2; D not certain. The CDR3 bases are TGTGCCAGCAGTTTAAGGTCTCTCGGTGGCTACACCTTC. Its translation: CASSLRSLGGYTF.